The rows below give T cell receptor beta chains drawn from one sample of a study of cytomegalovirus exposure and HLA in healthy donors. Clones were sequenced by immunoSEQ multiplex PCR, and TCRdb holds only the in-frame ones, with some missing. This table has 170,000 or so clones, about 80% appearing once. The sample was PBMCs. The receptors here all came from a boy between 5 and 17 years old in good health and CMV-seronegative. Both conserved end residues are part of each CDR3. The D gene is left open where the match is weak. Clone size is stated in some rows and not others, as once, few, many or a class when expanded.

TRBV7-9	NA	NA	TRBJ1-5	TGTGCCAGCAGCGCACTCGAGGTCGATCAGCCCCAGCATTTT	CASSALEVDQPQHF
TRBV4-1	NA	NA	TRBJ1-5	TGCGCCAGCAGCCAAAGGGGGTATGTAGCCGAGGGGCCCCAGCATTTT	CASSQRGYVAEGPQHF
TRBV5-1	TRBD1	NA	TRBJ1-1	TGCGCCAGCAGGCCCCCGGGACAGCTCACTGAAGCTTTCTTT	CASRPPGQLTEAFF
TRBV10-3	TRBD1	NA	TRBJ1-2	TGTGCCATCAGGACCGGACAGGGGGCGGACTATGGCTACACCTTC	CAIRTGQGADYGYTF
TRBV2	NA	NA	TRBJ2-1	TGTGCCAGCAGCTACCCTGACCGGGGGAATGAGCAGTTCTTC	CASSYPDRGNEQFF
TRBV7-6	TRBD1	once	TRBJ1-1	TGTGCCAGCAGCTTGGGACAGGGGAACACTGAAGCTTTCTTT	CASSLGQGNTEAFF
TRBV27	TRBD1	once	TRBJ1-2	TGTGCCAGCAGTTTTGGCTTGGGACAGGGTTATGGCTACACCTTC	CASSFGLGQGYGYTF
TRBV6-1	TRBD1	few	TRBJ1-6	TGTGCCACCGGACAGGCCATTTATAATTCACCCCTCCACTTT	CATGQAIYNSPLHF
TRBV7-2	NA	NA	TRBJ2-1	TGTGCCAGCAGCTTAAATAGCGAGACCTACAATGAGCAGTTCTTC	CASSLNSETYNEQFF
TRBV5-1	TRBD2	NA	TRBJ2-5	TGCGCCAGCGGGACTAGCGGGGGGCCCGCCGGAGAGACCCAGTACTTC	CASGTSGGPAGETQYF
TRBV7-9	NA	NA	TRBJ1-1	TGTGCCAGCAGCGGGCAGGCGAACACTGAAGCTTTCTTT	CASSGQANTEAFF
TRBV6-5	NA	NA	TRBJ2-1	TGTGCCAGCGGACTATCAAGGGATGAGCAGTTCTTC	CASGLSRDEQFF
TRBV19	NA	NA	TRBJ2-2	TGTGCCAGTAGTGCCCTCGTCTCAGGGACCGGGGAGCTGTTTTTT	CASSALVSGTGELFF
TRBV7-9	NA	NA	TRBJ1-2	TGTGCCAGCAGCTTATTAGACAGACCCCCCTATGGCTACACCTTC	CASSLLDRPPYGYTF
TRBV5-1	NA	NA	TRBJ2-1	TGCGCCAGCAGCTTGGGAGCAAATGAGCAGTTCTTC	CASSLGANEQFF
TRBV10-3	NA	NA	TRBJ2-7	TGTGCCATCAGTGAGTCGGGACACCCTAGGATCTCCTACGAGCAGTACTTC	CAISESGHPRISYEQYF
TRBV21-1	NA	NA	TRBJ2-7	TGTGCCAGCAGCGAACGGACAGGGGCAAAAGGCGAGCAGTACTTC	CASSERTGAKGEQYF
TRBV16	TRBD1	NA	TRBJ2-2	TGTGCCAGCAGCCGTCGGACAGGGGAGACCGGGGAGCTGTTTTTT	CASSRRTGETGELFF
TRBV11-2	TRBD1	NA	TRBJ1-1	TGTGCCAGCAGCTTCGGTATCGTCTTACAGGACAGGGGTAAAGCTTTCTTT	CASSFGIVLQDRGKAFF
TRBV18	TRBD1	NA	TRBJ2-7	TGTGCCAGCTCACCCACATCCGGGACAGGGAACGAGCAGTACTTC	CASSPTSGTGNEQYF
TRBV9	TRBD1	NA	TRBJ1-1	TGTGCCAGCAGCGTAGGGGACAGCCTTAACATGAACACTGAAGCTTTCTTT	CASSVGDSLNMNTEAFF